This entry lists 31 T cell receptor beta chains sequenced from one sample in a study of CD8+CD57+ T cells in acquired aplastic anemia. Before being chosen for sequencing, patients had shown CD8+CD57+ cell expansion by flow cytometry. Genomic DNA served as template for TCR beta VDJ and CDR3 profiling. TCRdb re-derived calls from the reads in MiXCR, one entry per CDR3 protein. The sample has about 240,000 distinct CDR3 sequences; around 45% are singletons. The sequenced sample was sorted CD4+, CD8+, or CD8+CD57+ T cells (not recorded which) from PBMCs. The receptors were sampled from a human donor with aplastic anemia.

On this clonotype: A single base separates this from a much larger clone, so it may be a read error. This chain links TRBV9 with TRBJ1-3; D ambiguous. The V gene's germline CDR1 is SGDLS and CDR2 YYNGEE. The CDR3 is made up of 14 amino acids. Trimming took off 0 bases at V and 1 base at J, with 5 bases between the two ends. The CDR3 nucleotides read TGTGCCAGCAGCGTAGGTAATTCTGGAAACACCATATATTTT. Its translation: CASSVGNSGNTIYF.

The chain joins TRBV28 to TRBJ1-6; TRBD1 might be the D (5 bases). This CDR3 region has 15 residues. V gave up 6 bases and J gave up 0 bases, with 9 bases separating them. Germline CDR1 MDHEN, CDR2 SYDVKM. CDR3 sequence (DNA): TGTGCCAGCAGACAGGAGGGCTCCTATAATTCACCCCTCCACTTT. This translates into CASRQEGSYNSPLHF. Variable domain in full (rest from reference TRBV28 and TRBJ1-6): DVKVTQSSRYLVKRTGEKVFLECVQDMDHENMFWYRQDPGLGLRLIYFSYDVKMKEKGDIPEGYSVSREKKERFSLILESASTNQTSMYLCASRQEGSYNSPLHFGNGTRLTVT.

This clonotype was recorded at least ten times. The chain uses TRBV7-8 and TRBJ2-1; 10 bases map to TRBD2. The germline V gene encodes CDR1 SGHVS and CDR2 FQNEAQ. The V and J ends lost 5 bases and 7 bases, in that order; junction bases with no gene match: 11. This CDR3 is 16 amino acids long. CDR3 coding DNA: TGTGCCAGCAGCCACTCGGAAGCGGGGGGGCGGAATGAGCAGTTCTTC. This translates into CASSHSEAGGRNEQFF.

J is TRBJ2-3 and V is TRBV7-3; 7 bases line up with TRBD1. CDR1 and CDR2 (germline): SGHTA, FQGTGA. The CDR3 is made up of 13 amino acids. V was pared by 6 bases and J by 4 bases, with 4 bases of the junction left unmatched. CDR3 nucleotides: TGTGCCAGCAGTGCCGACAGGGCAGATACGCAGTATTTT. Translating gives CASSADRADTQYF.

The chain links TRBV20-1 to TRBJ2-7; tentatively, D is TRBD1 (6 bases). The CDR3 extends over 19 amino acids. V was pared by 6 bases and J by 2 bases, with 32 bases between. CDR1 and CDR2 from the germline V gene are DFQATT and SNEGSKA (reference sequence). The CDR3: CSAGRSPLHRVGGTYEQYF. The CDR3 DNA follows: TGCAGTGCCGGTCGTTCGCCCCTCCACAGGGTCGGTGGCACCTACGAGCAGTACTTC.

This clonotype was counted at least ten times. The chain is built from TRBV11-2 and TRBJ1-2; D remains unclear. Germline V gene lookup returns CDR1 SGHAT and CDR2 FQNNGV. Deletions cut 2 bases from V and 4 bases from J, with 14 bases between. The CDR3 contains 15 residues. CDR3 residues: CASSLSRDRFYGYTF. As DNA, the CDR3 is TGTGCCAGCAGCTTATCACGCGACCGATTCTATGGCTACACCTTC.

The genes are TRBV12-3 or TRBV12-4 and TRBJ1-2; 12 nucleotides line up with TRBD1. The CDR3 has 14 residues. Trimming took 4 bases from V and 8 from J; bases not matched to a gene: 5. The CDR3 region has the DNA TGTGCCAGCAGTTCAAAGGGACAGGGGGCCGGCTACACCTTC. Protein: CASSSKGQGAGYTF.

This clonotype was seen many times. CDR3 protein: CASSPLMGHEQYF. The CDR3 nucleotides are TGTGCCAGCAGTCCTTTAATGGGCCACGAGCAGTACTTC. The chain carries TRBV3-1 and TRBJ2-7; D is uncertain. V lost 6 bases and J 5 bases, leaving 14 bases between the germline ends. The CDR3 is made up of 13 amino acids. Germline V gene lookup returns CDR1 LGHDT and CDR2 YNNKEL (reference sequence).

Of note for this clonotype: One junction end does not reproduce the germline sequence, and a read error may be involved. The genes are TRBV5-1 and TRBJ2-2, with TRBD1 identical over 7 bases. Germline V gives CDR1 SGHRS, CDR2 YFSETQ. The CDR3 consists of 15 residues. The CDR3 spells CAGSLETGHSGELFF. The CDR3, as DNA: TGCGCCGGCAGCTTGGAGACAGGGCATTCCGGGGAGCTGTTTTTT.

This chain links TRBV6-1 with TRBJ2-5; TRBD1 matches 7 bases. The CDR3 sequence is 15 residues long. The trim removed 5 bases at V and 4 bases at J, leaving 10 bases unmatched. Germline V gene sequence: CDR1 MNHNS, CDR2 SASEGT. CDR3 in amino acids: CASSYGTDSRETQYF. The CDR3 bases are TGTGCCAGCAGTTACGGGACAGATTCTCGAGAGACCCAGTACTTC.

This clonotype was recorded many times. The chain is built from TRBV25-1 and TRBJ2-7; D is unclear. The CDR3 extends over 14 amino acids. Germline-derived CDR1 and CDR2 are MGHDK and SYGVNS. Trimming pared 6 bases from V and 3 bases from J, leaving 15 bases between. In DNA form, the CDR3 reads TGTGCCAGCAGCCAATCCTCTGATCTCTACGAGCAGTACTTC. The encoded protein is CASSQSSDLYEQYF.

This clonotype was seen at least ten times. CDR3 bases: TGTGCCAGCACCCGGTCCGAGACAGCCTACAATGAGCAGTTCTTC. Translating it yields CASTRSETAYNEQFF. V is TRBV7-9 and J is TRBJ2-1; maybe TRBD1 (5 bases). V was clipped by 7 bases and J by 2 bases, with 15 bases between them. The germline V gene has CDR1 SEHNR and CDR2 FQNEAQ (reference sequence). CDR3 size: 15 residues. The variable domain in full, with the rest retrieved from reference TRBV7-9 and TRBJ2-1, is DTGVSQNPRHKITKRGQNVTFRCDPISEHNRLYWYRQTLGQGPEFLTYFQNEAQLEKSRLLSDRFSAERPKGSFSTLEIQRTEQGDSAMYLCASTRSETAYNEQFFGPGTRLTVL.

DNA for the CDR3: TGTGCCAGCAGCCTTCCGGGACTAGCGGGTGTAATGAACACTGAAGCTTTCTTT. It translates to CASSLPGLAGVMNTEAFF. The V gene is TRBV7-3, the J gene TRBJ1-1; maybe TRBD1 (5 bases). The length of the CDR3 is 18 residues. From germline, CDR1 is SGHTA and CDR2 FQGTGA. Trimming stripped 5 bases from V and 0 bases from J, with 22 bases between.

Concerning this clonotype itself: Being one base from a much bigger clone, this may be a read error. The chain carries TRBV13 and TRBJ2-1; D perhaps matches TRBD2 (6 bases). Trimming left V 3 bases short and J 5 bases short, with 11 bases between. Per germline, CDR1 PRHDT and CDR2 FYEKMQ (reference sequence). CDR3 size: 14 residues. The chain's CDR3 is CASSFKRVNNEQFF. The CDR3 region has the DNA TGTGCCAGCAGCTTTAAGCGGGTGAACAATGAGCAGTTCTTC.

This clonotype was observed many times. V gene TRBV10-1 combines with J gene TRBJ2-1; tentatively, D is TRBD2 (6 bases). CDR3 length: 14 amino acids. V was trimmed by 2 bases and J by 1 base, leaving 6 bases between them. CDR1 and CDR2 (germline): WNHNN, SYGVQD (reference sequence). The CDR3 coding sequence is TGCGCCAGCAGTGAGCGGGAGTCCTACAATGAGCAGTTCTTC. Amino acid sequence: CASSERESYNEQFF.

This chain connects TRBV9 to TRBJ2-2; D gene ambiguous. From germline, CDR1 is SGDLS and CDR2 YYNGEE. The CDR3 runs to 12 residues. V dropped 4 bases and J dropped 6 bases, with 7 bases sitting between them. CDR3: CASSQRPGELFF. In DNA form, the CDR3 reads TGTGCCAGCAGCCAACGGCCCGGGGAGCTGTTTTTT. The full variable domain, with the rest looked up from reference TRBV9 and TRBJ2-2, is DSGVTQTPKHLITATGQRVTLRCSPRSGDLSVYWYQQSLDQGLQFLIQYYNGEERAKGNILERFSAQQFPDLHSELNLSSLELGDSALYFCASSQRPGELFFGEGSRLTVL.

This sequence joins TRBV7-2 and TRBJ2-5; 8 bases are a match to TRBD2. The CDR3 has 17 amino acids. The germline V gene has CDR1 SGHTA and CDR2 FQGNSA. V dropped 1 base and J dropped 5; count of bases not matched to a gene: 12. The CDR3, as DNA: TGTGCCAGCAGCTTAGATCTATCTTCGGGAGGGCGGGAGACCCAGTACTTC. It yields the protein CASSLDLSSGGRETQYF. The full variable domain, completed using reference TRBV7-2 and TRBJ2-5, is GAGVSQSPSNKVTEKGKDVELRCDPISGHTALYWYRQSLGQGLEFLIYFQGNSAPDKSGLPSDRFSAERTGGSVSTLTIQRTQQEDSAVYLCASSLDLSSGGRETQYFGPGTRLLVL.

The CDR3 coding sequence is TGCGCCAGCAGTCACGGACAGGCCTCTGGGGCCAACGTCCTGACTTTC. Translating gives CASSHGQASGANVLTF. The chain is built from TRBV10-2 and TRBJ2-6; 7 bases are shared with TRBD1. The germline V gene has CDR1 WSHSY and CDR2 SAAADI. The CDR3 loop spans 16 amino acids. V dropped 5 bases and J dropped 0; count of bases not matched to a gene: 4.

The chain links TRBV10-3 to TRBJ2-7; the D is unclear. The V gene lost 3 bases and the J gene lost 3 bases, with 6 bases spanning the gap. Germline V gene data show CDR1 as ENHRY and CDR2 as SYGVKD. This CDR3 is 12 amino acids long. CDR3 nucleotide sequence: TGTGCCATCAGTGATTTACTCTACGAGCAGTACTTC. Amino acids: CAISDLLYEQYF.

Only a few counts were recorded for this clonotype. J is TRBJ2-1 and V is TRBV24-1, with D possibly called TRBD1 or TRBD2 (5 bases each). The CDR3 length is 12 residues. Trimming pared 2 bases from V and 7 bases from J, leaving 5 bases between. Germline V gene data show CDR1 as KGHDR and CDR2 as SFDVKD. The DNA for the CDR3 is TGTGCCACCAGTGATTGGGGGAATGAGCAGTTCTTC. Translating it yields CATSDWGNEQFF.

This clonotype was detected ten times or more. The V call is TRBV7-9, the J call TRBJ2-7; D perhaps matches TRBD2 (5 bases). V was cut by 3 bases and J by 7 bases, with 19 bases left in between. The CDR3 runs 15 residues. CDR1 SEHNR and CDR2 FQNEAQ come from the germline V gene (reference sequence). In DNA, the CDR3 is TGTGCCAGCAGCTTGGACGGGTATGAGGGTAGGGAGCAGTACTTC. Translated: CASSLDGYEGREQYF.

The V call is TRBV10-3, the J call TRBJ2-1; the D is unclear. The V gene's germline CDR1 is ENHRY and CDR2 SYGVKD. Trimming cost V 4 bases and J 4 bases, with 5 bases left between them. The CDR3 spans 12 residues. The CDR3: CAISVTYNEQFF. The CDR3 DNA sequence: TGTGCCATCAGTGTGACGTACAATGAGCAGTTCTTC.

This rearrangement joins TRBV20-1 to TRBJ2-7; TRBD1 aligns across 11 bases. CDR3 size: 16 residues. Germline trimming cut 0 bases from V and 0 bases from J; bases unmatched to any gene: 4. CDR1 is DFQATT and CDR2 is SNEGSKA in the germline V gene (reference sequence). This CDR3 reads CSARDFGQGASYEQYF. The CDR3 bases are TGCAGTGCTAGAGACTTCGGACAGGGGGCCTCCTACGAGCAGTACTTC.

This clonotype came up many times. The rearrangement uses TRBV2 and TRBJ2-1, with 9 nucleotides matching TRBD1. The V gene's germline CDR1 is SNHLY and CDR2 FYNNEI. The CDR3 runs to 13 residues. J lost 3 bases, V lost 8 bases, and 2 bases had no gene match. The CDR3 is CASSDRGYNEQFF. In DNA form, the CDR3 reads TGTGCCAGCTCGGACAGGGGCTACAATGAGCAGTTCTTC.

The DNA of the CDR3 is TGTGCCTGGGGGACAGGGAGTAATCAGCCCCAGCATTTT. It specifies CAWGTGSNQPQHF. V gene TRBV30 combines with J gene TRBJ1-5; 9 positions match TRBD1. The CDR3 is 13 residues long. Germline V lookup: CDR1 GTSNPN, CDR2 SVGIG (reference sequence). V gave up 5 bases and J gave up 4 bases; unmatched junction bases: 3.

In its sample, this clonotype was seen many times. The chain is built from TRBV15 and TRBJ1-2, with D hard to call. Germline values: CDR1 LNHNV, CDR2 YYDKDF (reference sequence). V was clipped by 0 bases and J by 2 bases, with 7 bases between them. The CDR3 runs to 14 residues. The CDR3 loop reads CATSRDSSNYGYTF. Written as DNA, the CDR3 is TGTGCCACCAGCAGAGATTCAAGCAACTATGGCTACACCTTC.

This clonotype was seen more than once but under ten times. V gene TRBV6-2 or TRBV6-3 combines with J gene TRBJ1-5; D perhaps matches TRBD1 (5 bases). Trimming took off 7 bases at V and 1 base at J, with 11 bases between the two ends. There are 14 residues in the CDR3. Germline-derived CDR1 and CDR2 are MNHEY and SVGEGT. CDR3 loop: CASTQGTSNQPQHF. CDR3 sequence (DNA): TGTGCCAGCACCCAGGGTACCAGCAATCAGCCCCAGCATTTT.

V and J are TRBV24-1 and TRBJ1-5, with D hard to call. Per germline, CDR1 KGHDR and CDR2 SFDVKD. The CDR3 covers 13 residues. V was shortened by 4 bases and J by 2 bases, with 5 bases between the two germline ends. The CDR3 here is CATSETGNQPQHF. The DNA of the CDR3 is TGTGCCACCAGTGAGACTGGCAATCAGCCCCAGCATTTT.

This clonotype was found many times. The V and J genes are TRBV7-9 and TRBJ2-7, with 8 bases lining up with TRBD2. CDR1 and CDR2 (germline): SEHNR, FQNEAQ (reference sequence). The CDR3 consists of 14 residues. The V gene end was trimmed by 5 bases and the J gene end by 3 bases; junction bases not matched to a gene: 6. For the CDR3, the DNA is TGTGCCAGCAGCGTCGGTAGCGGGATCTACGAGCAGTACTTC. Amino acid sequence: CASSVGSGIYEQYF.

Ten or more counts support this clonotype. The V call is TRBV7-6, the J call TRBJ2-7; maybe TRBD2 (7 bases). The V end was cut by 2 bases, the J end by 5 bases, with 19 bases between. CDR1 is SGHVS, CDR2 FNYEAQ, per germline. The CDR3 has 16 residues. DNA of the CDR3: TGTGCCAGCAGCTTAAGGGGGGGCGGAGGTTTCCACGAGCAGTACTTC. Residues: CASSLRGGGGFHEQYF. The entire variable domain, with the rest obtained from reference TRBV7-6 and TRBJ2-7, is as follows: GAGVSQSPRYKVTKRGQDVALRCDPISGHVSLYWYRQALGQGPEFLTYFNYEAQQDKSGLPNDRFSAERPEGSISTLTIQRTEQRDSAMYRCASSLRGGGGFHEQYFGPGTRLTVT.

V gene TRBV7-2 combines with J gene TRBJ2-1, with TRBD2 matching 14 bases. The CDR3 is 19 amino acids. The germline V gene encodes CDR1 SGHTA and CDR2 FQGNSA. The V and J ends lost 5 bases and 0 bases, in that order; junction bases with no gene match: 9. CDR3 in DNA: TGTGCCAGCAGCCCTAGACTAGCGGGGGGGGAGCACTCCTACAATGAGCAGTTCTTC. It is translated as CASSPRLAGGEHSYNEQFF.